The count of the clone carrying this T cell receptor (beta chain) is one. The antigen is undetermined. The sample comes from a study of shared clonotypes between healthy human individuals. Germline-derived CDR1 and CDR2 are SEHNR and FQNEAQ (reference sequence). The V gene end was trimmed by 6 bases and the J gene end by 6 bases; junction bases not matched to a gene: 7. The CDR3 contains 14 residues. The protocol was immunoSEQ multiplex PCR, while the TCRdb copy is restricted to in-frame clones and leaves out a portion. The table has approximately 1.1 million clones, around 82% seen once. Everyone who donated was a Caucasian adult who lived in Nashville, Tennessee. CD4+ cells yielded CD45RA+ naive and CD45RA-negative memory subsets. Regarding the study as a whole: Non-shared clonotypes showed lower generation probabilities than clonotypes common to all four donors. A generally larger estimated richness was seen in naive subsets than in memory subsets.

The sequenced sample was memory CD4+ T cells from PBMCs. Subset in this sample: CD45RA-negative fraction. The source is a man between 18 and 29 years old in good health. Some clones in this sample may be carry-over from other donors' samples. The gene calls are TRBV7-9 and TRBJ2-1; TRBD1 matches at 8 bases. The CDR3 DNA is TGTGCCAGCAGGGTGACAGGGGTAATCAATGAGCAGTTCTTC. It translates to CASRVTGVINEQFF.